These 21 T cell receptor beta chains share one sample of origin, sequenced in a study of yellow fever vaccine responses in identical twins. TCRdb independently ran MiXCR on the RT-PCR reads; one entry per CDR3 protein. The repertoire holds some 390 distinct CDR3 sequences, with 55% to 65% as singletons. The sequencing here drew on T cells from blood (PBMCs), unsorted or a sorted subset (not recorded which), taken before or after yellow fever vaccination (not recorded which). The receptor source for this set is a female donor who received the yellow fever vaccine.

The chain recombines TRBV4-3 with TRBJ2-1, with D unresolved. The V end lost 3 bases, the J end lost 6 bases, and 9 bases lay between the germline ends. There are 13 residues in the CDR3. Germline values: CDR1 LGHNA, CDR2 YSLEER. The CDR3 here is CASSHWWGNEQFF. CDR3 DNA sequence: TGCGCCAGCAGCCATTGGTGGGGCAATGAGCAGTTCTTC.

The chain is built from TRBV23-1 and TRBJ1-3; D unclear. TRBV23-1 is identified as an open reading frame with a role that is uncertain. Trimming stripped 9 bases from V and 3 bases from J, with 12 bases between. The CDR3 consists of 13 residues. The CDR3 DNA follows: TGCGCCAGACTACGGGGAGGTGGAAACACCATATATTTT. It is translated as CARLRGGGNTIYF.

This clonotype has more than one count but fewer than ten. The V gene is TRBV7-2, the J gene TRBJ2-7; 7 bases match TRBD2. With V trimmed by 5 bases and J by 2 bases, 9 bases remained unmatched. Germline V lookup: CDR1 SGHTA, CDR2 FQGNSA. CDR3 length: 15 residues. The CDR3 region is CASSPGLNAAYEQYV. DNA of the CDR3: TGTGCCAGCAGCCCGGGACTAAATGCCGCCTACGAGCAGTACGTC.

The CDR3 bases are TGTGCCTGGAGTGTGTCCCGACCGAACACTGAAGCTTTCTTT. Amino acid sequence: CAWSVSRPNTEAFF. The chain couples TRBV30 to TRBJ1-1; D is ambiguous. This CDR3 region has 14 residues. Germline CDR1 GTSNPN, CDR2 SVGIG (reference sequence). V lost 0 bases and J lost 1, with 9 bases in between.

The gene calls are TRBV2 and TRBJ1-1, with a tentative D call TRBD1 (5 bases). Germline CDR1 reads SNHLY; CDR2 reads FYNNEI. The V and J ends lost 2 bases and 10 bases respectively, with 8 bases between them. CDR3 length: 11 residues. The CDR3 reads CASSETGGAFF. The CDR3 region has the DNA TGTGCCAGCAGTGAAACTGGGGGAGCTTTCTTT.

This clonotype came up once. V gene TRBV11-2 combines with J gene TRBJ2-5; tentative D call: TRBD1 (5 bases). The CDR3 extends over 14 amino acids. The V gene's germline CDR1 is SGHAT and CDR2 FQNNGV. V lost 4 bases, J lost 5 bases, and 14 bases lay in between. The CDR3 protein is CASSSRTRAETQYF. Here the CDR3 DNA reads TGTGCCAGCAGCTCCCGGACAAGGGCGGAGACCCAGTACTTC.

This rearrangement joins TRBV4-1 to TRBJ2-7; unclear D gene. The CDR3 has 13 amino acids. Germline lookup yields CDR1 MGHRA and CDR2 YSYEKL. The germline V and J ends were trimmed by 4 bases and 0 bases, with 7 bases remaining between them. CDR3 DNA: TGCGCCAGCAGCCGATCCCTCTCCTACGAGCAGTACTTC. It specifies CASSRSLSYEQYF.

The chain recombines TRBV10-3 with TRBJ2-7, with D perhaps TRBD1 (5 bases). Germline lookup yields CDR1 ENHRY and CDR2 SYGVKD. The CDR3 is 14 residues long. Trimming left V 0 bases short and J 3 bases short, with 9 bases between. The CDR3 spells CAISESDSYYEQYF. The CDR3 DNA follows: TGTGCCATCAGTGAGTCAGACAGTTACTACGAGCAGTACTTC.

This clonotype was seen more than once but under ten times. This sequence joins TRBV23-1 and TRBJ1-5; D is undetermined. TRBV23-1 is reported as an ORF; its role is uncertain. Trimming pared 2 bases from V and 11 bases from J, leaving 13 bases between. The CDR3 is 13 residues long. The CDR3 DNA sequence: TGCGCCAGCAGTCAAGTACTTAGCAGTGCCCAGCATTTT. It encodes CASSQVLSSAQHF.

The rearrangement joins TRBV7-9 to TRBJ2-7, with 10 bases matching TRBD2. The V and J ends lost 3 bases and 0 bases, in that order; junction bases with no gene match: 5. The CDR3 extends over 16 amino acids. Germline V gene lookup returns CDR1 SEHNR and CDR2 FQNEAQ (reference sequence). The CDR3 loop is CASSFPLAGYSYEQYF. CDR3 DNA: TGTGCCAGCAGCTTCCCACTAGCGGGATACTCCTACGAGCAGTACTTC.

The rearrangement uses TRBV4-1 and TRBJ1-1, with a tentative D call TRBD1 (5 bases). Trimming took off 2 bases at V and 3 bases at J, with 16 bases between the two ends. The CDR3 extends over 16 amino acids. Germline lookup yields CDR1 MGHRA and CDR2 YSYEKL. The CDR3 protein is CASSQPGDVGDTEAFF. The CDR3, as DNA: TGCGCCAGCAGCCAACCCGGGGACGTGGGGGACACTGAAGCTTTCTTT.

The chain uses TRBV10-3 and TRBJ1-2; the D gene is possibly TRBD1 (5 bases). Germline assignment: CDR1 ENHRY and CDR2 SYGVKD. V lost 8 bases and J 2 bases, leaving 9 bases between the germline ends. CDR3 length: 12 residues. For the CDR3, the DNA is TGTGCCATCGGGACGACGAACTATGGCTACACCTTC. This encodes CAIGTTNYGYTF.

This chain connects TRBV29-1 to TRBJ2-3, with D hard to call. Trimming removed 3 bases at V and 4 bases at J, with 8 bases between. Germline V CDR1 and CDR2: SQVTM, ANQGSEA. The CDR3 runs 12 residues. The CDR3 region is CSVDAGADTQYF. In DNA form, the CDR3 reads TGCAGCGTTGACGCCGGCGCAGATACGCAGTATTTT.

This chain links TRBV7-9 with TRBJ1-1; TRBD1 matches 7 bases. Trimming cost V 5 bases and J 0 bases; bases outside gene matches: 3. This CDR3 is 14 amino acids long. Germline V lookup: CDR1 SEHNR, CDR2 FQNEAQ (reference sequence). CDR3 DNA: TGTGCCAGCAGCCCGGGACAGCTGAACACTGAAGCTTTCTTT. Encoded protein: CASSPGQLNTEAFF.

The chain uses TRBV9 and TRBJ2-3; possible D gene TRBD1, 5 bases. There are 15 residues in the CDR3. CDR1 is SGDLS, CDR2 YYNGEE, per germline. V lost 0 bases and J lost 1, with 9 bases in between. The CDR3 nucleotides are TGTGCCAGCAGCGTAGGATCAGGGCGCACAGATACGCAGTATTTT. Translating gives CASSVGSGRTDTQYF.

V and J are TRBV11-3 and TRBJ2-1; either TRBD1 or TRBD2 may supply D (6 bases each). The ends were cut back, 0 bases at V and 7 bases at J, with 16 bases in the middle. The CDR3 runs to 16 residues. Germline V lookup: CDR1 SGHNT, CDR2 YENEEA. The CDR3 sequence is CASSLEGRRGRNEQFF. The CDR3 DNA reads TGTGCCAGCAGCTTAGAGGGCCGTCGGGGGCGGAATGAGCAGTTCTTC.

V usage is TRBV10-1 and J usage is TRBJ1-1; D unresolved. V was trimmed by 2 bases and J by 11 bases, leaving 9 bases between them. Germline loops: CDR1 WNHNN, CDR2 SYGVQD (reference sequence). The CDR3 is 11 amino acids. Written as DNA, the CDR3 is TGCGCCAGCAGTGAGCACTCAGCGGCTTTCTTT. Its translation is CASSEHSAAFF.

The genes are TRBV6-2 or TRBV6-3 and TRBJ1-2, with D uncertain. The CDR3 extends over 12 amino acids. V dropped 2 bases and J dropped 3 bases, with 4 bases sitting between them. Germline CDR1 reads MNHEY; CDR2 reads SVGEGT. The CDR3 nucleotides are TGTGCCAGCAGTTACGCGCACTATGGCTACACCTTC. Its translation is CASSYAHYGYTF.

This chain connects TRBV7-3 to TRBJ2-3; D may be TRBD2 (5 bases). Trimming cost V 1 base and J 4 bases, with 6 bases left between them. Germline V gene data show CDR1 as SGHTA and CDR2 as FQGTGA. This CDR3 comprises 13 residues. The CDR3 sequence is CASSLRRADTQYF. CDR3 nucleotide sequence: TGTGCCAGCAGCTTAAGGCGGGCAGATACGCAGTATTTT.

The gene calls are TRBV10-3 and TRBJ1-5, with D unclear. Deletions cut 5 bases from V and 5 bases from J, with 10 bases between. The CDR3 sequence is 13 residues long. Germline lookup yields CDR1 ENHRY and CDR2 SYGVKD. This CDR3 reads CAISPQFDQPQHF. The CDR3 nucleotides read TGTGCCATCAGTCCACAGTTTGATCAGCCCCAGCATTTT.

The V call is TRBV30, the J call TRBJ1-2; D may be TRBD1 (6 bases). The CDR3 consists of 15 residues. Germline CDR1 reads GTSNPN; CDR2 reads SVGIG (reference sequence). Between the trimmed V and J ends, which lost 3 bases and 8 bases, there was a span of 22 bases. The CDR3 is CAWRTRGARSEGYTF. CDR3 DNA: TGTGCCTGGAGGACCCGGGGGGCACGGAGTGAGGGCTACACCTTC.